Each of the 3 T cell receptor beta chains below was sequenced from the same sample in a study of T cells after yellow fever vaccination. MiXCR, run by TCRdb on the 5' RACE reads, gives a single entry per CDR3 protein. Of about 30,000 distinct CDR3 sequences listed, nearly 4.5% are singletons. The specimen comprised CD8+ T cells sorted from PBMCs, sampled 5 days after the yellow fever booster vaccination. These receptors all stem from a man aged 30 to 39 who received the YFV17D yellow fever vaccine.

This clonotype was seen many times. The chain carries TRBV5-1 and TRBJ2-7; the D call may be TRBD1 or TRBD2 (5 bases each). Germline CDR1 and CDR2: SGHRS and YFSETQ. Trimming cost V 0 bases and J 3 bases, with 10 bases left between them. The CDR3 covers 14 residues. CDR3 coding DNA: TGCGCCAGCAGCTTGGGAGGGGTACTCTACGAGCAGTACTTC. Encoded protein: CASSLGGVLYEQYF.

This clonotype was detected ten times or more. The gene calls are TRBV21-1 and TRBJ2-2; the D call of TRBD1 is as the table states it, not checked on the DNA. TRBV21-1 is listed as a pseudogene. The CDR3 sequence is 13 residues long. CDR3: CASWDRVTGELFF. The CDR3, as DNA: TGTGCCAGCTGGGACAGGGTAACCGGGGAGCTGTTTTTT.

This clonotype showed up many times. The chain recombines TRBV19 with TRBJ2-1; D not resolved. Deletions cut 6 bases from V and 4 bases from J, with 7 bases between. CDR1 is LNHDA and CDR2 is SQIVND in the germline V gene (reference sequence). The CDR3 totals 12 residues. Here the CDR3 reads CASSPSYNEQFF. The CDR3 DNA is TGTGCCAGTAGCCCTAGTTACAATGAGCAGTTCTTC.